This T cell receptor (beta chain) stems from a study of early T cells in non-severe SARS-CoV-2 infection. Overall study: Unpaired chains resulted from sequencing bulk RNA of unsorted whole blood. Findings and limits, study-wide: Clonotype matching in VDJdb favored anti-spike CD8 responses and did not capture private and CD4 specificities.

This clonotype was seen many times. What it binds is unknown. This CDR3 is 14 amino acids long. V was shortened by 0 bases and J by 8 bases, with 11 bases between the two germline ends. The germline V gene encodes CDR1 MRHNA and CDR2 SNTAGT. In the library, individual cDNA molecules carried attached unique molecular identifiers. One entry per CDR3 protein, called by TCRdb with MiXCR from the 5' RACE reads. The sample comprises roughly 51,000 distinct CDR3 sequences, approximately 7.6% of which are singletons, and 5.8% rests with the top ten. The sample was whole blood. This chain joins TRBV6-4 and TRBJ2-1; weak D call: TRBD2 (6 bases). The receptor was derived from an adult who was a healthcare worker with PCR-confirmed SARS-CoV-2 infection or an uninfected control (not recorded which). CDR3 protein: CASSDSGLWHEQFF. The CDR3 DNA is TGTGCCAGCAGTGACTCGGGACTGTGGCATGAGCAGTTCTTC.